This TCR beta chain was identified in a study of blood T cell repertoires in COVID-19 (dated by TCRdb to the early 2020s). A note on the overall study: Samples from collaborators originated in the United States, Italy and Spain and spanned both the acute and convalescent phases of COVID-19. The prospective study material was composed of cDNA or gDNA derived from T cells, B-cell-depleted T cells, or PBMCs. Subjects who had been exposed to COVID-19, were actively infected with it, or had recovered from it provided the deeply sampled blood TCRbeta repertoires that made up the dataset. A freely available public database, intended as a resource for researchers studying the immune response to SARS-CoV-2, is where the repertoires were released. Samples came from the ongoing ImmuneRACE study (first 160 participants) plus 1,254 subjects from 6 global collaborators. Nearly every sample came with metadata listing a de-identified subject ID, COVID-19 status, age in years and sex. Where available, HLA class I and class II types were obtained from metadata supplied by the sample provider rather than from assay-based typing.

TCRbeta CDR3 regions were amplified from genomic DNA by means of the immunoSEQ Assay, a bias-controlled multiplex PCR. Concerning the study's data processing: Within the assay, amplification of reference gene primers was used to estimate how many nucleated cells each sample contained. Sequence reads were collapsed and filtered to measure the absolute abundance of every unique TCRbeta CDR3 rearrangement. Productive Simpson clonality was computed per sample as the square root of Simpson's diversity index over productive rearrangements. TCRdb mirrors the immuneACCESS table, restricted to in-frame sequences. Some clones are absent from its copies; in checked studies, under half trace to an unresolved V gene, and the reason for the others is unknown. V and J calls and clone size are as listed in that table; D and trimming were resolved from the DNA. Within this sample are 100,000 or so clones, with around 90% of them counted one time only. The ten largest clonotypes hold 5.2% of the sample.

From the cysteine up to the phenylalanine, the CDR3 has a length of 17 residues. This entry keeps only the CDR3 DNA: 51 bases, framed from base 1. Taken from the germline V gene, the CDR1 and CDR2 loops are SGHRS and YFSETQ. V loses 0 bases of germline sequence and J loses 0 bases, and the interval between the two ends is 16 bases. For this clone: Its antigen remains undetermined. Base qualities are not at hand, and no much larger clone is one base apart.

In Seattle, one collaborating source enrolled patients while the infection was active and tracked those patients longitudinally over the course of disease. Collaborating institutions collected whole blood in K2EDTA tubes following their own protocols. Collaborator samples were shipped for TCRbeta analysis as frozen whole blood, isolated PBMCs, or DNA extracted from either sample type. What the research found in general, with its limitations: The quantity of clinical and demographic metadata differed by source and by participant and was supplied without curation.

The sequence was obtained from a woman aged 45-60 years with COVID-19, enrolled during active disease. Material: peripheral blood. The sequence joins TRBV5-1 to TRBJ2-7, with a tentative D gene TRBD2 over 5 matching bases. The bases read TGCGCCAGCAGCTTGGCCTTTGCCGGAGGCTCCTCCTACGAGCAGTACTTC. Translated, this gives CASSLAFAGGSSYEQYF.